The rows below give T cell receptor beta chains drawn from one sample of a study of T cells in Graves' hyperthyroidism and ophthalmopathy. One entry per CDR3 protein, called by TCRdb with MiXCR from the multiplex PCR reads. Counted here are around 340,000 distinct CDR3 sequences, 18% occurring once; the ten biggest clones make up approximately 49%. The sequencing input was blood. Source of these receptors: a woman aged 45-65 years with Graves' hyperthyroidism. Both conserved end residues are part of each CDR3. Fields, in order: CDR3 length, clone size, J gene, D gene, V gene, CDR3 protein, CDR3 DNA. The D gene is left open where the match is weak. Size tells how often a clone was seen (once, few, many) or the class of an expanded clone, and some rows leave it out.

15	few	TRBJ2-2	TRBD2	TRBV6-1	CASSPGTTYTGELFF	TGTGCCAGCAGTCCCGGGACTACCTACACCGGGGAGCTGTTTTTT
14	few	TRBJ2-6	NA	TRBV5-1	CASSWGAGANVLTF	TGCGCCAGCAGCTGGGGTGCTGGGGCCAACGTCCTGACTTTC
14	NA	TRBJ1-2	TRBD1	TRBV10-3	CAISPDRGAVGYTF	TGTGCCATCAGTCCGGACAGGGGGGCTGTTGGCTACACCTTC
15	few	TRBJ2-7	NA	TRBV28	CASSLTGVPPYEQYF	TGTGCCAGCAGTTTGACGGGCGTTCCCCCGTACGAGCAGTACTTC
13	few	TRBJ2-3	NA	TRBV2	CASSGGMGDTQYF	TGTGCCAGCAGCGGGGGAATGGGAGATACGCAGTATTTT
16	few	TRBJ2-3	TRBD2	TRBV30	CACINSGTSSSDTQYF	TGTGCCTGCATAAATAGTGGGACTAGTTCATCAGATACGCAGTATTTT
17	few	TRBJ2-2	NA	TRBV19	CASSGAARPYYTGELFF	TGTGCCAGTAGCGGAGCGGCACGGCCTTACTACACCGGGGAGCTGTTTTTT
15	many	TRBJ2-1	NA	TRBV3-1	CASSQGKQGSQEQFF	TGTGCCAGCAGCCAAGGGAAACAGGGTTCGCAGGAGCAGTTCTTC
15	few	TRBJ2-2	NA	TRBV30	CAWTHPDTNTGELFF	TGTGCCTGGACGCACCCCGACACAAACACCGGGGAGCTGTTTTTT
18	many	TRBJ1-1	TRBD1	TRBV5-1	CASSYGTGGAGWNTEAFF	TGCGCCAGCAGCTATGGGACAGGGGGCGCGGGTTGGAACACTGAAGCTTTCTTT
14	many	TRBJ2-3	NA	TRBV7-3	CASSLGGQKHTQYF	TGTGCCAGCAGCTTAGGGGGCCAGAAGCATACGCAGTATTTT
14	many	TRBJ2-5	NA	TRBV12-3/TRBV12-4	CASTETVGRETQYF	TGTGCCAGCACGGAGACCGTGGGGAGGGAGACCCAGTACTTC
14	few	TRBJ1-1	TRBD1	TRBV20-1	CSAKEGQANTEAFF	TGCAGTGCTAAAGAGGGACAGGCGAACACTGAAGCTTTCTTT
16	few	TRBJ2-7	TRBD2	TRBV7-2	CASSQAPGGTTYEQYF	TGTGCCAGCAGCCAAGCCCCCGGGGGGACCACCTACGAGCAGTACTTC
16	many	TRBJ2-1	NA	TRBV11-2	CASSSVPRDAYNEQFF	TGTGCCAGCAGTTCCGTACCCCGGGACGCCTACAATGAGCAGTTCTTC